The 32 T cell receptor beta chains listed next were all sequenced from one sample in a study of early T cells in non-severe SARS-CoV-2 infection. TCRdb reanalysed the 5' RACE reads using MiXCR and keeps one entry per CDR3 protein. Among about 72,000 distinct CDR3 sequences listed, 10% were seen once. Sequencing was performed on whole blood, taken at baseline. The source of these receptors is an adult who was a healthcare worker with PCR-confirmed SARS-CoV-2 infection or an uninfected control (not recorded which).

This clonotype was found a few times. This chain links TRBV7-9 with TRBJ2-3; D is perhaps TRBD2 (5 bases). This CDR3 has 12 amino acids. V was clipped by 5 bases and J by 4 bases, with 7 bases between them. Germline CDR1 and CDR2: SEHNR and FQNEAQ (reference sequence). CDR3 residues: CASSPSPDTQYF. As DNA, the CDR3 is TGTGCCAGCAGCCCTAGCCCAGATACGCAGTATTTT.

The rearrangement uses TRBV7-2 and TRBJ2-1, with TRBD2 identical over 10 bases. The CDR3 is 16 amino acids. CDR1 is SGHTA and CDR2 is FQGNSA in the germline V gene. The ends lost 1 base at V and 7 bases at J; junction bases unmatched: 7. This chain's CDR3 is CASSLDPSGGLNEQFF. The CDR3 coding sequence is TGTGCCAGCAGCTTAGACCCTAGCGGGGGCTTAAATGAGCAGTTCTTC.

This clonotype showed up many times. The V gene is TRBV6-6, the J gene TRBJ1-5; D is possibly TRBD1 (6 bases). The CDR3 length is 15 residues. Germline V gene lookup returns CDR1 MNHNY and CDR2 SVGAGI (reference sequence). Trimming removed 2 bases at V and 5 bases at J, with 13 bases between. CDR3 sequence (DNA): TGTGCCAGCAGTTACGGCCAGGGGTCTTATCAGCCCCAGCATTTT. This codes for CASSYGQGSYQPQHF.

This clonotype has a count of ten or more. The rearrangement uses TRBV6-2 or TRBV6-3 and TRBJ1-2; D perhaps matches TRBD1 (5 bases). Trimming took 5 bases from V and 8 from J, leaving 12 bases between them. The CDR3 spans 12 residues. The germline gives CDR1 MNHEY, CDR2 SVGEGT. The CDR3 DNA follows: TGTGCCAGCAGTGCAGAGGCAGGGGGCTACACCTTC. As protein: CASSAEAGGYTF.

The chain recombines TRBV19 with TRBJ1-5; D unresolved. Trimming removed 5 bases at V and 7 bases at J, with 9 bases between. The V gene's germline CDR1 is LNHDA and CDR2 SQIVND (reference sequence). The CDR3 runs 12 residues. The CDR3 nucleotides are TGTGCCAGTAGTGAGTTCGGGCAGCCCCAGCATTTT. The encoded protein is CASSEFGQPQHF.

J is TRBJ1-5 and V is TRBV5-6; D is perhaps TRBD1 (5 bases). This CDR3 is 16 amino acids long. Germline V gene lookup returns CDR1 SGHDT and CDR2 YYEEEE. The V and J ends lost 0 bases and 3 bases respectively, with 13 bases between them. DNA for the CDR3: TGTGCCAGCAGCTTGGCCGGAGGGGCCCCCAATCAGCCCCAGCATTTT. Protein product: CASSLAGGAPNQPQHF. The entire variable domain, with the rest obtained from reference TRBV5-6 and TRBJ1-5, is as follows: DAGVTQSPTHLIKTRGQQVTLRCSPKSGHDTVSWYQQALGQGPQFIFQYYEEEERQRGNFPDRFSGHQFPNYSSELNVNALLLGDSALYLCASSLAGGAPNQPQHFGDGTRLSIL.

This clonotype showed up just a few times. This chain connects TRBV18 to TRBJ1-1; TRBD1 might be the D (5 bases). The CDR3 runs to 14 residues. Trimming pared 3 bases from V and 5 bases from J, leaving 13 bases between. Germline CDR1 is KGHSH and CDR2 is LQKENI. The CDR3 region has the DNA TGTGCCAGCTCACCGAGCTACGGGGGAACTGAAGCTTTCTTT. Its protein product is CASSPSYGGTEAFF. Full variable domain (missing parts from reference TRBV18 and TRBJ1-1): NAGVMQNPRHLVRRRGQEARLRCSPMKGHSHVYWYRQLPEEGLKFMVYLQKENIIDESGMPKERFSAEFPKEGPSILRIQQVVRGDSAAYFCASSPSYGGTEAFFGQGTRLTVV.

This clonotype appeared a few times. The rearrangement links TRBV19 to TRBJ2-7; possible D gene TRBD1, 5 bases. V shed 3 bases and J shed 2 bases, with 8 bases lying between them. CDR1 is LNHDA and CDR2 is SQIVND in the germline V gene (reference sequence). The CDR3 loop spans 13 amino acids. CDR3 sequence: CASSMTDTYEQYF. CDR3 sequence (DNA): TGTGCCAGTAGTATGACAGATACCTACGAGCAGTACTTC.

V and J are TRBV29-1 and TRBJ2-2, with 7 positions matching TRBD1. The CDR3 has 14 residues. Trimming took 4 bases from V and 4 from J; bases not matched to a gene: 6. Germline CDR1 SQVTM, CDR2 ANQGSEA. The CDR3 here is CSVGRQGGTGELFF. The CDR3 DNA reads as TGCAGCGTTGGGAGACAGGGCGGCACCGGGGAGCTGTTTTTT.

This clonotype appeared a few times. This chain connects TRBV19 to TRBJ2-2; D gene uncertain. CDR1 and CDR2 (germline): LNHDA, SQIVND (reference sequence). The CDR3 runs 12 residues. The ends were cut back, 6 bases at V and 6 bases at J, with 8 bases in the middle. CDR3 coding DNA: TGTGCCAGTAGAGGCTATGCCGGGGAGCTGTTTTTT. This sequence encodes CASRGYAGELFF.

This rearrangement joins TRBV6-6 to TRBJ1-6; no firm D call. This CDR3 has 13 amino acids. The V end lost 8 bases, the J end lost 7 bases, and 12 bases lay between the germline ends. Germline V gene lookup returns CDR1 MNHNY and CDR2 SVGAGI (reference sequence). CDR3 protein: CASGNPQNSPLHF. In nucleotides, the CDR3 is TGTGCCAGCGGTAACCCCCAAAATTCACCCCTCCACTTT.

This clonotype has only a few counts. The CDR3 coding sequence is TGTGCCAGCAGCTACGGGACAGGCTTGAATGAGCAGTTCTTC. Protein product: CASSYGTGLNEQFF. The V call is TRBV7-9, the J call TRBJ2-1, with 8 nucleotides matching TRBD1. CDR1 is SEHNR, CDR2 FQNEAQ, per germline (reference sequence). Trimming cost V 4 bases and J 7 bases; bases outside gene matches: 6. This CDR3 is built from 14 residues.

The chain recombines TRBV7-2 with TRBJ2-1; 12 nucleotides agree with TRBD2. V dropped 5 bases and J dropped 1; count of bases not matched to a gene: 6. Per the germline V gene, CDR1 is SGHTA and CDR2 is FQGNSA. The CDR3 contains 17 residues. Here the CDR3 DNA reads TGTGCCAGCAGCACTCAGACTAGCGGGGGTTCCTACAATGAGCAGTTCTTC. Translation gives CASSTQTSGGSYNEQFF.

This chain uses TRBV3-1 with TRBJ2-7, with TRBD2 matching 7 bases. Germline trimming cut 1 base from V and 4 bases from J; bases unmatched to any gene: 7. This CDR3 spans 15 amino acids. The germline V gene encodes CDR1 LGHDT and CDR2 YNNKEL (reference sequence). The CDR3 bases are TGTGCCAGCAGCCAAGTGTCGGCGGGGGTGTACGAGCAGTACTTC. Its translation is CASSQVSAGVYEQYF.

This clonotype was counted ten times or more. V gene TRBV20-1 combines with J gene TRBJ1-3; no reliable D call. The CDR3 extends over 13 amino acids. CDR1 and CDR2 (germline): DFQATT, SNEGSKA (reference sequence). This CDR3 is CSGSDHSGNTIYF. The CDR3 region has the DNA TGCAGCGGGAGTGACCACTCTGGAAACACCATATATTTT.

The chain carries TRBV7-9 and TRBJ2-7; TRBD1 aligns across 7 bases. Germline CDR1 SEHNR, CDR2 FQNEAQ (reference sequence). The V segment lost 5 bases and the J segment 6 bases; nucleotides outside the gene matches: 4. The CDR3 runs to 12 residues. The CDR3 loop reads CASSRQGPEQYF. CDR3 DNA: TGTGCCAGCAGCCGACAGGGTCCCGAGCAGTACTTC.

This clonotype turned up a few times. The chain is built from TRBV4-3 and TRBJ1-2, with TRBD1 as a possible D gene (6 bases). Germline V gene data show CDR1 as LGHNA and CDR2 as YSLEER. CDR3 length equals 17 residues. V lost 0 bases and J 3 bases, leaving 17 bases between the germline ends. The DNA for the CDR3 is TGCGCCAGCAGCCAAGACAGATGGCAGGGGATGGACTATGGCTACACCTTC. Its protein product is CASSQDRWQGMDYGYTF.

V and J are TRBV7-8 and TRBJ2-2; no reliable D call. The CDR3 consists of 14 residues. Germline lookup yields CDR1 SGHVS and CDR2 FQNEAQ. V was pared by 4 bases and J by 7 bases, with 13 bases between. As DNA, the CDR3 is TGTGCCAGCAGCTCCTTTCGCGGAAACGGGGAGCTGTTTTTT. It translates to CASSSFRGNGELFF.

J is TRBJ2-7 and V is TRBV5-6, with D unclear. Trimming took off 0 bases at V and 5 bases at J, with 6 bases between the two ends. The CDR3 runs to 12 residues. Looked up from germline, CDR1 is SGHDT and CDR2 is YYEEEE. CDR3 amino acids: CASSLGLDEQYF. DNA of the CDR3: TGTGCCAGCAGCTTGGGGCTTGACGAGCAGTACTTC. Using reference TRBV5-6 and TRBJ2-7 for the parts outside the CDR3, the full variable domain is DAGVTQSPTHLIKTRGQQVTLRCSPKSGHDTVSWYQQALGQGPQFIFQYYEEEERQRGNFPDRFSGHQFPNYSSELNVNALLLGDSALYLCASSLGLDEQYFGPGTRLTVT.

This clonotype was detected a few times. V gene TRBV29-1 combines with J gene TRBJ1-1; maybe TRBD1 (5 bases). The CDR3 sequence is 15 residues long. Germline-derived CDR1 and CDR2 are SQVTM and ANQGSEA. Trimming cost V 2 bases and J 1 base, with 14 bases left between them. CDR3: CSVESPGFGNTEAFF. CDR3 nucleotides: TGCAGCGTTGAATCCCCAGGGTTTGGGAACACTGAAGCTTTCTTT.

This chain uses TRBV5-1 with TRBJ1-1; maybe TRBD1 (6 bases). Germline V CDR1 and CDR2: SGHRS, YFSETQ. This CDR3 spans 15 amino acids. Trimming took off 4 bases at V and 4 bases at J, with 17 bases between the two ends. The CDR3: CASSLRQDGGTEAFF. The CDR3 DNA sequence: TGCGCCAGCAGCCTTCGACAGGATGGAGGCACTGAAGCTTTCTTT.

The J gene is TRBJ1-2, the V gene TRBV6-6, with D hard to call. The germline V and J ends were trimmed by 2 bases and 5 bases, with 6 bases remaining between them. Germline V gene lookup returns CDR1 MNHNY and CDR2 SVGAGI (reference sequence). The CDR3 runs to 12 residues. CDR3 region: CASSYSIYGYTF. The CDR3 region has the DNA TGTGCCAGCAGTTACAGCATATATGGCTACACCTTC.

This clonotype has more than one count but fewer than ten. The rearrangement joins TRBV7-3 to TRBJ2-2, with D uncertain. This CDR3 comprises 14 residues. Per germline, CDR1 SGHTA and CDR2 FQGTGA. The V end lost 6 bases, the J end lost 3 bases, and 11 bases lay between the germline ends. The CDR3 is CASREIRDTGELFF. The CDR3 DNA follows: TGTGCCAGCAGGGAGATAAGGGACACCGGGGAGCTGTTTTTT.

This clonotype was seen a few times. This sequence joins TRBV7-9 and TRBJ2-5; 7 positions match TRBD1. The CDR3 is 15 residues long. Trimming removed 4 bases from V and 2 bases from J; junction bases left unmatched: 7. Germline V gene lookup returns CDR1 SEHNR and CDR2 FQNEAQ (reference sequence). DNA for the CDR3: TGTGCCAGCAGCTCGGGGACAGACCCACAAGAGACCCAGTACTTC. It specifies CASSSGTDPQETQYF.

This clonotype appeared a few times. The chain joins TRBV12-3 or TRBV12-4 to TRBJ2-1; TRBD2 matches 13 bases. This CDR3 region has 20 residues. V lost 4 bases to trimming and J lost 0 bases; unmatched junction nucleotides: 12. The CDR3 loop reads CASSSGLAGTARSSYNEQFF. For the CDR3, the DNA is TGTGCCAGCAGTTCGGGACTAGCGGGGACCGCAAGGAGCTCCTACAATGAGCAGTTCTTC.

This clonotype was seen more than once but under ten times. CDR3 nucleotide sequence: TGTGCCAGCAGTTACCGGAGGAACACTGAAGCTTTCTTT. As protein: CASSYRRNTEAFF. The chain joins TRBV6-5 to TRBJ1-1, with D unclear. The CDR3 covers 13 residues. Germline values: CDR1 MNHEY, CDR2 SVGAGI. Trimming took off 2 bases at V and 1 base at J, with 5 bases between the two ends.

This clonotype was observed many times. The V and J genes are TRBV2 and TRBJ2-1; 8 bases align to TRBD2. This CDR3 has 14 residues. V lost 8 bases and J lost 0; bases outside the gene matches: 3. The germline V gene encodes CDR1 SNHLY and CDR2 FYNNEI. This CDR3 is CASRGGSSYNEQFF. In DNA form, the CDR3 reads TGTGCCAGCCGGGGGGGAAGCTCCTACAATGAGCAGTTCTTC.

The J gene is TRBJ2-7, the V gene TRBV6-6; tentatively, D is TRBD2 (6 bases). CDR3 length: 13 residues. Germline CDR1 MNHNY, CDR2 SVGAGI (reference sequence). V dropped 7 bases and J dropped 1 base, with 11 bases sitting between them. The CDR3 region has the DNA TGTGCCAGCAACTACGGAGGGTCCTACGAGCAGTACTTC. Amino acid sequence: CASNYGGSYEQYF.

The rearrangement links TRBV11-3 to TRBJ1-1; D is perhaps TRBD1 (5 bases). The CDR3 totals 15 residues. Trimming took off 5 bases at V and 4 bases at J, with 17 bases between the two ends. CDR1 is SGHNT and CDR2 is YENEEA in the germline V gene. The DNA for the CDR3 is TGTGCCAGCAGCCCCCCTGGGACTAGGGGCACTGAAGCTTTCTTT. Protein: CASSPPGTRGTEAFF.

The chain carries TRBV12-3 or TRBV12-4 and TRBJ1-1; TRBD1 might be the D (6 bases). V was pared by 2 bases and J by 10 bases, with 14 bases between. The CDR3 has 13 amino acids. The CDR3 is CASSLSGGRGAFF. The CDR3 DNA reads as TGTGCCAGCAGTTTATCGGGGGGCAGGGGAGCTTTCTTT.

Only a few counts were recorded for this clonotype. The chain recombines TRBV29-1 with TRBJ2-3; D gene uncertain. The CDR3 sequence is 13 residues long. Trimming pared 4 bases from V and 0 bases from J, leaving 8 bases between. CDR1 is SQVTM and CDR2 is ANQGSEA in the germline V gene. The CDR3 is CSVAPTSTDTQYF. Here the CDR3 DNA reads TGCAGCGTTGCGCCGACTAGCACAGATACGCAGTATTTT.

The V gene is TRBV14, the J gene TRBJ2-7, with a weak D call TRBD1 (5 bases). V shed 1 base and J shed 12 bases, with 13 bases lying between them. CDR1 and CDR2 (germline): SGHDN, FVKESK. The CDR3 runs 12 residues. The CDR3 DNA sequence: TGTGCCAGCAGCCAAGGACCAGGGATTGTGTACTTC. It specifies CASSQGPGIVYF.